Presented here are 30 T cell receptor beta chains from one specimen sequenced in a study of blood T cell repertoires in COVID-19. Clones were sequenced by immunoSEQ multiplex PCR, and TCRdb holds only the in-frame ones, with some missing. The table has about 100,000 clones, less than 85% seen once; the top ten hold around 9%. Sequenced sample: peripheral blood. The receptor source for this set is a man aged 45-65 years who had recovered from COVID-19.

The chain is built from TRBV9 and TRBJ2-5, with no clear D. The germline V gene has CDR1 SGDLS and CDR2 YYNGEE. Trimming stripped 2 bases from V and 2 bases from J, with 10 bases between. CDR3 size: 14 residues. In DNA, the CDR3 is TGTGCCAGCAGCGTCTCTGGCAGTCAAGAGACCCAGTACTTC. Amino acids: CASSVSGSQETQYF.

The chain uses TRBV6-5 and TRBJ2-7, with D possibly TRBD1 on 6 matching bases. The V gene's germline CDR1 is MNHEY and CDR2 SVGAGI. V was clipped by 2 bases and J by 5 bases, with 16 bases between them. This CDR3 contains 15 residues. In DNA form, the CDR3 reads TGTGCCAGCAGTTACCCTGGTGGGGGCGGCGACGAGCAGTACTTC. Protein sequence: CASSYPGGGGDEQYF.

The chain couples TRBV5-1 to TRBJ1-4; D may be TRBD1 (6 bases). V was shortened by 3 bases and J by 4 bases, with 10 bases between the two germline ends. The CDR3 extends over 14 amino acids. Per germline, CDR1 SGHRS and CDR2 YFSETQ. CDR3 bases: TGCGCCAGCAGCTCCCAGGGGTATAATGAAAAACTGTTTTTT. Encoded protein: CASSSQGYNEKLFF.

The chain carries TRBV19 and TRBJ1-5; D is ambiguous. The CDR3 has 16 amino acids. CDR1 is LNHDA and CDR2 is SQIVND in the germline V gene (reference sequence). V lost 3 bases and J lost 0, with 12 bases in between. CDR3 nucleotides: TGTGCCAGTAGTATTCGGCCCGGGGTTAGCAATCAGCCCCAGCATTTT. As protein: CASSIRPGVSNQPQHF.

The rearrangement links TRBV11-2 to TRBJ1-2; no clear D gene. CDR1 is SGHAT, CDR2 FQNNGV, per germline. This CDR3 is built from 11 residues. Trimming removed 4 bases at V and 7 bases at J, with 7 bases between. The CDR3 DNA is TGTGCCAGCAGCTCGGGAGGTGGCTACACCTTC. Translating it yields CASSSGGGYTF.

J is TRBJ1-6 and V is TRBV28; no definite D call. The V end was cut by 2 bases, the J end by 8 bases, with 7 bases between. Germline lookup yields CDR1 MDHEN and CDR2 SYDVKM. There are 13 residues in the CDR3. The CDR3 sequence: CASSLLDDSPLHF. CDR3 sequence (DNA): TGTGCCAGCAGTTTACTAGACGATTCACCCCTCCACTTT.

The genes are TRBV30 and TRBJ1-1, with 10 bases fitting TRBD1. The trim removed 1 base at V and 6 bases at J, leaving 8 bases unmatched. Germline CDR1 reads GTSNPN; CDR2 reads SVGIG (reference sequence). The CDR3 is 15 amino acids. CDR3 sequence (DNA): TGTGCCTGGAGTGGTAAGACAGGGGGCGCGGCTGAAGCTTTCTTT. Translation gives CAWSGKTGGAAEAFF.

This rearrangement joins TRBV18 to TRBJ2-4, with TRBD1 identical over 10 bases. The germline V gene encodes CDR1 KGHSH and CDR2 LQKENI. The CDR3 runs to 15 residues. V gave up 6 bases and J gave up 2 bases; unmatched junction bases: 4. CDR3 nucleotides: TGTGCCAGCTCGCGGGACAGGGGAACCAAAAACATTCAGTACTTC. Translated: CASSRDRGTKNIQYF.

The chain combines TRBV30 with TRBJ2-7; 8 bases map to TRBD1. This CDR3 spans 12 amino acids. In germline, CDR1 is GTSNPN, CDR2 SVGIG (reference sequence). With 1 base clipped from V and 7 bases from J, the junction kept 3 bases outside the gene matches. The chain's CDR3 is CAWSEGTGEQYF. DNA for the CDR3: TGTGCCTGGAGTGAAGGGACAGGAGAGCAGTACTTC.

The CDR3 coding sequence is TGTGCCAGCAGCTTCCGACAGTCTTTATCCTACGAGCAGTACTTC. Amino acids: CASSFRQSLSYEQYF. The chain is built from TRBV7-2 and TRBJ2-7; D may be TRBD1 (5 bases). V gave up 3 bases and J gave up 1 base, with 13 bases separating them. The CDR3 totals 15 residues. Looked up from germline, CDR1 is SGHTA and CDR2 is FQGNSA.

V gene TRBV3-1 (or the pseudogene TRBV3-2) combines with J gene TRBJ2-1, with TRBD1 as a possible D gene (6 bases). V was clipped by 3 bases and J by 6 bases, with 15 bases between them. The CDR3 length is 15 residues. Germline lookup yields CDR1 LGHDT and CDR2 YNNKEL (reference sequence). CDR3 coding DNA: TGTGCCAGCAGCCAGAACAGGGCGATGGGCAATGAGCAGTTCTTC. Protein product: CASSQNRAMGNEQFF.

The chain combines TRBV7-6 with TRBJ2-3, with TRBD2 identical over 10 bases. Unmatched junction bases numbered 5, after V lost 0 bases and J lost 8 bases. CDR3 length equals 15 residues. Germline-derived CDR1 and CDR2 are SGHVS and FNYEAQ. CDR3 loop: CASSLAPSGGRTQYF. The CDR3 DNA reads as TGTGCCAGCAGCTTAGCGCCTAGCGGGGGCCGTACGCAGTATTTT. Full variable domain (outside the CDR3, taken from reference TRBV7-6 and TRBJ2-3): GAGVSQSPRYKVTKRGQDVALRCDPISGHVSLYWYRQALGQGPEFLTYFNYEAQQDKSGLPNDRFSAERPEGSISTLTIQRTEQRDSAMYRCASSLAPSGGRTQYFGPGTRLTVL.

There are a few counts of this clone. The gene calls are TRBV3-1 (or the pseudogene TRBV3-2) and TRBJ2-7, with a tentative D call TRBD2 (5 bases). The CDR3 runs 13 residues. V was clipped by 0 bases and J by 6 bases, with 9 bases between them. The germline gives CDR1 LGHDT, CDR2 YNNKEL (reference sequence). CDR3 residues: CASSQDRGSEQYF. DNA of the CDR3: TGTGCCAGCAGCCAAGATCGGGGTAGCGAGCAGTACTTC.

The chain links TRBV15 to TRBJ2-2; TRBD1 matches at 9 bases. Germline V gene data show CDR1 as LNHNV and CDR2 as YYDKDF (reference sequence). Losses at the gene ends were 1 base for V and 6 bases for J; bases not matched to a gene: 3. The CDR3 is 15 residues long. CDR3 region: CATSRGGTGSGELFF. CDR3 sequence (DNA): TGTGCCACCAGCAGAGGAGGGACAGGGTCCGGGGAGCTGTTTTTT.

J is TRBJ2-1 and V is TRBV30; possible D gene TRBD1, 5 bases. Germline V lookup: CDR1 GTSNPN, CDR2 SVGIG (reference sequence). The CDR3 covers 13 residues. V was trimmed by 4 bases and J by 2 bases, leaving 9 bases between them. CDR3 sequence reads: CAWTGHTYNEQFF. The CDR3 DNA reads TGTGCCTGGACAGGGCACACCTACAATGAGCAGTTCTTC.

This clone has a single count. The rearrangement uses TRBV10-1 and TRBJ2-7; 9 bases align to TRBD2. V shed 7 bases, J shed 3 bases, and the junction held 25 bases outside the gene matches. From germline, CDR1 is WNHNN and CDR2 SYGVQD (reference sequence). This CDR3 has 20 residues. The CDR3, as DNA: TGCGCCAGCACCCTCACTCTGAGGTATAGCGGGCGGGAGGGCGTCTACGAGCAGTACTTC. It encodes CASTLTLRYSGREGVYEQYF.

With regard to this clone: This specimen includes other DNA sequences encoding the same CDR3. The CDR3 reads CASSLGLAGPYEQYF. The CDR3 DNA follows: TGTGCCAGCAGCTTGGGTCTAGCGGGCCCCTACGAGCAGTACTTC. V is TRBV7-2 and J is TRBJ2-7; 8 bases map to TRBD2. CDR1 and CDR2 from the germline V gene are SGHTA and FQGNSA. The J segment lost 2 bases and the V segment lost 3 bases, leaving 6 bases of the junction unmatched. The CDR3 totals 15 residues.

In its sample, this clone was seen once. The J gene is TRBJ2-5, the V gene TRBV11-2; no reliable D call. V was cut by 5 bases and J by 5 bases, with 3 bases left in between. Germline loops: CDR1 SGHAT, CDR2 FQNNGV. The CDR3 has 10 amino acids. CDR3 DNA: TGTGCCAGCAGCCGGGAGACCCAGTACTTC. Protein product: CASSRETQYF.

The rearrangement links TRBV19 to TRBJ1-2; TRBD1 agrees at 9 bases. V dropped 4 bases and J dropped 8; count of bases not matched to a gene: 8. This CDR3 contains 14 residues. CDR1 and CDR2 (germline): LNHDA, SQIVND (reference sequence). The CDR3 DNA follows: TGTGCCAGTAGTAGATTATCCGGGACAGGGGGCTACACCTTC. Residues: CASSRLSGTGGYTF.

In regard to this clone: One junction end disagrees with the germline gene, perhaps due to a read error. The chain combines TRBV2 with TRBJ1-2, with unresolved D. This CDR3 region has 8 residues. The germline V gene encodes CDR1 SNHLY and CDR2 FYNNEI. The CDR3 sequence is CASNLQWF. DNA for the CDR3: TGTGCCAGCAACCTACAGTGGTTC.

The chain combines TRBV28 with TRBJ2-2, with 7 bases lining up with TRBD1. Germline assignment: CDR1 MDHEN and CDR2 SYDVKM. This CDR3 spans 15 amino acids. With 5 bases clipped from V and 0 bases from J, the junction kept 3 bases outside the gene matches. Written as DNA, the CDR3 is TGTGCCAGCAGTCCCACAGGGGCGAACACCGGGGAGCTGTTTTTT. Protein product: CASSPTGANTGELFF. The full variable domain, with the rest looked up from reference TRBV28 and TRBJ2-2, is DVKVTQSSRYLVKRTGEKVFLECVQDMDHENMFWYRQDPGLGLRLIYFSYDVKMKEKGDIPEGYSVSREKKERFSLILESASTNQTSMYLCASSPTGANTGELFFGEGSRLTVL.

CDR3 protein: CASRPRLATEAFF. CDR3 sequence (DNA): TGTGCCAGCAGGCCCAGACTTGCCACTGAAGCTTTCTTT. The chain recombines TRBV2 with TRBJ1-1; D is undetermined. V was cut by 6 bases and J by 4 bases, with 12 bases left in between. CDR3 length: 13 amino acids. The germline CDR1 and CDR2 sequences are SNHLY and FYNNEI.

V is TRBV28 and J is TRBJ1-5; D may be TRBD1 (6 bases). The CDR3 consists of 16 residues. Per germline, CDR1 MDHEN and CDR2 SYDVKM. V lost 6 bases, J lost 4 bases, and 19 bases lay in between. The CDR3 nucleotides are TGTGCCAGCAGCCCTCAAGGCGGGGGGCGTAATCAGCCCCAGCATTTT. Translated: CASSPQGGGRNQPQHF.

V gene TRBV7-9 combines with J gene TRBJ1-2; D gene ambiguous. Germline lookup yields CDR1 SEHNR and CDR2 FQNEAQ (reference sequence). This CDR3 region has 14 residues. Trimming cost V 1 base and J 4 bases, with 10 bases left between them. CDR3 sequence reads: CASSLGTLGYGYTF. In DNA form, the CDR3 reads TGTGCCAGCAGCTTAGGGACTTTAGGCTATGGCTACACCTTC.

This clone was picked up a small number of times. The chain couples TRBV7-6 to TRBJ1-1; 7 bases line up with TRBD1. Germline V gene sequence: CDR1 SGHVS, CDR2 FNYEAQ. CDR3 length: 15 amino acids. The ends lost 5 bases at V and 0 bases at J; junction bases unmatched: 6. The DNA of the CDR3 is TGTGCCAGCAGCCGGCACAGGGGCATGAACACTGAAGCTTTCTTT. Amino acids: CASSRHRGMNTEAFF. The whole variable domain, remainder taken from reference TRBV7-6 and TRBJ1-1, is GAGVSQSPRYKVTKRGQDVALRCDPISGHVSLYWYRQALGQGPEFLTYFNYEAQQDKSGLPNDRFSAERPEGSISTLTIQRTEQRDSAMYRCASSRHRGMNTEAFFGQGTRLTVV.

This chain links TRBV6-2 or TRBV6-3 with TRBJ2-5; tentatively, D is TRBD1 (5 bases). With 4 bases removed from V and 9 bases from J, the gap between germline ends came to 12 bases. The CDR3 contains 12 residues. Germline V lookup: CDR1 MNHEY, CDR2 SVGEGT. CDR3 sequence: CASSWAQGPQYF. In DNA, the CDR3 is TGTGCCAGCAGTTGGGCCCAGGGCCCCCAGTACTTC.

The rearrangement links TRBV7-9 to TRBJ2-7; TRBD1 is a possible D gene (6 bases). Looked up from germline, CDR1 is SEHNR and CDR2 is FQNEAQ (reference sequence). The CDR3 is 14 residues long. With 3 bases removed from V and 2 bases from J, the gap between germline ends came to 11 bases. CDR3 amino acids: CASSLGDTTYEQYF. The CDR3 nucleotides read TGTGCCAGCAGCTTGGGGGACACTACCTACGAGCAGTACTTC. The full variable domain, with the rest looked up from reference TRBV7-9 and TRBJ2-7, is DTGVSQNPRHKITKRGQNVTFRCDPISEHNRLYWYRQTLGQGPEFLTYFQNEAQLEKSRLLSDRFSAERPKGSFSTLEIQRTEQGDSAMYLCASSLGDTTYEQYFGPGTRLTVT.

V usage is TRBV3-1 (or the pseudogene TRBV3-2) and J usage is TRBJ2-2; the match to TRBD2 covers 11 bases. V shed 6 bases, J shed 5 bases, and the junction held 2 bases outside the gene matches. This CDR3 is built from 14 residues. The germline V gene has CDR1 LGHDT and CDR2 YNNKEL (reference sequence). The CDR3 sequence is CASRLAGETGELFF. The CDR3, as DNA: TGTGCCAGCAGACTAGCGGGAGAGACCGGGGAGCTGTTTTTT.

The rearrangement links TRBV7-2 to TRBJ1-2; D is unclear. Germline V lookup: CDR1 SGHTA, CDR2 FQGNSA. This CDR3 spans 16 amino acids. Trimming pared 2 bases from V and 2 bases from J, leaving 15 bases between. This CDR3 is CASSLLGRAQNYGYTF. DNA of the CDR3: TGTGCCAGCAGCTTATTAGGGAGGGCTCAAAACTATGGCTACACCTTC.

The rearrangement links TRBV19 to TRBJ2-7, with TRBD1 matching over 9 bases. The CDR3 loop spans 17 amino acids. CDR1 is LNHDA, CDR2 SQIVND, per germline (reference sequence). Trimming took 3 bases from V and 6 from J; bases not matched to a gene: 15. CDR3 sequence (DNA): TGTGCCAGTAGTATCCGACGCCCAGGGACAGGGATCGGCGAGCAGTACTTC. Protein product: CASSIRRPGTGIGEQYF.